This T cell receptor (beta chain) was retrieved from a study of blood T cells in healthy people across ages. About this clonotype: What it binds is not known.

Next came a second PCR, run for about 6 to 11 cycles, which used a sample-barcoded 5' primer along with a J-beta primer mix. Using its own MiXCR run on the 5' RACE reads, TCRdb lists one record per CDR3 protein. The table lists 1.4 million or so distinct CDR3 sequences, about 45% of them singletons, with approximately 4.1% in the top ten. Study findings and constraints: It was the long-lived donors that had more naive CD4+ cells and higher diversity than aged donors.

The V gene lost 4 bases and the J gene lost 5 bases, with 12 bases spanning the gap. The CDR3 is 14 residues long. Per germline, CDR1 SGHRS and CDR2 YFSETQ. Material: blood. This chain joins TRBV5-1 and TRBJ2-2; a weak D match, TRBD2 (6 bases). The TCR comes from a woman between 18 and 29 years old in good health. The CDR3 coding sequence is TGCGCCAGCAGCCTACGACTAGATACCGGGGAGCTGTTTTTT. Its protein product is CASSLRLDTGELFF.